The 9 T cell receptor beta chains reported below all come from one sample, sequenced in a study of cytomegalovirus exposure and HLA in healthy donors. Primers included in the PCR were 60 Vbeta and 13 Jbeta primers. The method was immunoSEQ multiplex PCR; TCRdb's version includes in-frame clones alone and lacks a portion of them. Of 150,000 to 200,000 clones in the sample, around 68% were seen once. The material sequenced was PBMCs. Source of these receptors: a man between 40 and 49 years old in good health and CMV-seronegative.

The rearrangement uses TRBV28 and TRBJ2-6, with 7 bases fitting TRBD1. CDR1 is MDHEN and CDR2 is SYDVKM in the germline V gene. The V and J ends lost 7 bases and 0 bases, in that order; junction bases with no gene match: 6. The CDR3 is made up of 16 amino acids. DNA for the CDR3: TGTGCCAGCATTCGGGACAGCCCCTCTGGGGCCAACGTCCTGACTTTC. It translates to CASIRDSPSGANVLTF.

CDR3 protein: CASSLIDRTYEQYF. The DNA of the CDR3 is TGTGCCAGCAGCTTAATCGACAGGACCTACGAGCAGTACTTC. The rearrangement uses TRBV13 and TRBJ2-5, with D maybe TRBD1 (6 bases). The J call may be faulty, since TRBJ2-7 better matches the DNA end. The CDR3 totals 14 residues. Germline values: CDR1 PRHDT, CDR2 FYEKMQ (reference sequence).

About this clone itself: Germline and junction disagree at one end, which may indicate a read error. The chain employs TRBV7-9 and TRBJ2-5, with D uncertain. The CDR3 contains 14 residues. The germline gives CDR1 SEHNR, CDR2 FQNEAQ (reference sequence). CDR3: CSSSLGSHQETQYF. In nucleotides, the CDR3 is TGTTCCAGCAGCTTAGGCAGTCACCAAGAGACCCAGTACTTC.

The chain employs TRBV23-1 and TRBJ2-7, with TRBD1 identical over 7 bases. TRBV23-1 is known as an ORF, though its function is uncertain. V was clipped by 10 bases and J by 0 bases; unmatched bases: 15. The CDR3 totals 16 residues. The CDR3 here is CANLGGRQANSYEQYF. The CDR3, as DNA: TGCGCCAATCTAGGGGGCCGACAGGCCAACTCCTACGAGCAGTACTTC.

This chain links TRBV7-9 with TRBJ2-1; 12 bases map to TRBD2. Germline trimming cut 10 bases from V and 5 bases from J; bases unmatched to any gene: 6. This CDR3 has 14 residues. Germline lookup yields CDR1 SEHNR and CDR2 FQNEAQ (reference sequence). Here the CDR3 reads CATRLAGDHNEQFF. Here the CDR3 DNA reads TGTGCCACCAGACTAGCGGGGGACCACAATGAGCAGTTCTTC.

As regards this clone: An end of the junction differs from the germline gene, which may be a read error. The chain joins TRBV7-9 to TRBJ1-5; 7 bases agree with TRBD1. The germline CDR1 and CDR2 sequences are SEHNR and FQNEAQ (reference sequence). This CDR3 comprises 14 residues. The CDR3 DNA is TGTTCCAGCAGCCCAGACAGGGTTGGTCAGCCCCAGCATTTT. Amino acid sequence: CSSSPDRVGQPQHF.

J is TRBJ2-7 and V is TRBV7-3; D may be TRBD2 (6 bases). The CDR3 length is 16 residues. The germline V gene has CDR1 SGHTA and CDR2 FQGTGA. V lost 2 bases, J lost 4 bases, and 18 bases lay in between. CDR3 sequence (DNA): TGTGCCAGCAGCTTAGACGCAGGCGGAGGGATTTACGAGCAGTACTTC. It translates to CASSLDAGGGIYEQYF.

J is TRBJ2-2 and V is TRBV11-2; 8 positions agree with TRBD2. Germline CDR1 SGHAT, CDR2 FQNNGV. This CDR3 is 15 amino acids long. Trimming at V came to 5 bases and at J to 4 bases, leaving 6 bases not matched to a gene. CDR3 residues: CASSPTSVGTGELFF. CDR3 nucleotide sequence: TGTGCCAGCAGCCCGACTAGCGTGGGCACCGGGGAGCTGTTTTTT.

This clone was seen a handful of times. This chain uses TRBV6-1 with TRBJ1-5; maybe TRBD1 (6 bases). Per the germline V gene, CDR1 is MNHNS and CDR2 is SASEGT. Between the trimmed V and J ends, which lost 1 base and 6 bases, there was a span of 10 bases. The CDR3 covers 14 residues. CDR3 residues: CASSEGRGAQPQHF. For the CDR3, the DNA is TGTGCCAGCAGTGAAGGCAGGGGTGCTCAGCCCCAGCATTTT.